The sequence of this TCR beta chain was determined in a study of long-term antiretroviral therapy in people with HIV (dated by TCRdb to 2022 to 2024). The study in broad terms: Collection of the earliest samples took place about a decade ahead of the 2015 WHO recommendation for immediate ART, at a time when ART was typically delayed until CD4 counts fell. A retrospective serial study tested whether changes in peripheral blood TRB repertoire composition and diversity were associated with ART initiation and durable HIV suppression. The cohort contributed fewer than 200 cryopreserved PBMC samples from about 30 adults with confirmed HIV infection, collected serially over a mean of 6 years (range 1-12). Among the approximately 30 participants with HIV, about a dozen were female. No cross-contamination during QIAcube processing was shown when test extractions of a monoclonal T-cell line were performed alongside over 25 polyclonal samples.

Sequencing of the TRB variable region was done with the immunoSEQ hsTCRB v3.0 assay at survey level resolution. The targeted TRB sequencing depth was about 35,000-55,000 T-cell genomes per sample. Pooled TRB libraries were sequenced on an Illumina MiSeq with a v3 150-cycle kit. Per the original workflow: Repertoire analysis was run in R within a reproducible Nextflow workflow that covered QC, data transformation and analysis. LymphoSeq2, an R package for AIRR-Seq data exploration, was used to implement custom analyses. Several samples that produced fewer than 5000 total TRB sequences were removed, so approximately 190 HIV repertoires were analyzed. Among the 200 or so HIV repertoires that were kept, 59 were collected before ART initiation and about 130 were collected after ART initiation. Repertoires were downsampled to 5000 TRB nucleotide sequences, with summary statistics averaged over 100 downsampling iterations. The analysis kept only TRB sequences whose CDR3 regions were at least seven amino acids long. Diversity was assessed using a clonality score derived from Shannon entropy and using the Gini coefficient. Repertoire networks linked the top 5000 CDR3 amino acid sequences whenever two sequences differed by an edit distance of one. For TRB CDR3 amino acid sequences, antigen specificity groups and MHC restriction were predicted with GLIPH2. To flag known associations with CMV, EBV, HIV or tissue antigens, CDR3 amino acid sequences were compared against VDJdb and McPAS-TCR. Pre-ART, post-ART and control groups were compared with Wilcoxon signed-rank tests and Holm-Bonferroni correction. The table comes from immuneACCESS by way of TCRdb, which keeps in-frame sequences with V and J called. Part of the clones is missing from these tables; in studies checked, under half for an unresolved V gene and the rest for unknown reasons. The V and J calls and the clone size are those of that table, but D and trimming were determined from the DNA. The sample table records roughly 40,000 clones; approximately 85% of these occur just once. The ten largest clones take up under 7% of the sample.

From a lookup of the germline V gene, CDR1 and CDR2 are ENHRY and SYGVKD. Trimmed from V: 3 bases; trimmed from J: 0 bases; junction bases lacking a gene match: 8. Reading from cysteine to phenylalanine, the CDR3 counts 17 amino acids. Of the read, only the CDR3 DNA is kept; its 51 bases are in frame from base 1. To be included, a participant needed at least one PBMC sample from before ART initiation plus at least two post-ART samples. Treatment was received in the United States of America by all participants with HIV. Before DNA extraction, cryopreserved samples of roughly 0.85-11 million PBMC were thawed and then washed. At the time of the earliest PBMC sample for each participant with HIV, ages ranged from roughly 23 to 60 years. Each participant contributed PBMC samples from 1-4 timepoints before ART initiation and 2-8 timepoints after ART initiation, with a median of 7 samples. For every participant, serial HIV viral load, CD4+ T-cell count, ART history and demographic data were obtained. A Qiagen kit on a QIAcube was used to extract genomic DNA from unsorted PBMC, with samples processed in batches of 12.

The study at large found these results: The samples span the years 2004 to 2017, and the ART regimens used may be less effective than current regimens. Owing to limited PBMC availability, only the TCR beta chain was sequenced, without alpha chain pairing. Starting ART was linked to a significant rise in TRB diversity, yet even after long-term ART the diversity remained significantly lower than in transplant donor controls. Narrower CDR3 length ranges were observed in HIV repertoires than in controls, and an antigen-experienced repertoire with only a slight naive shift after ART was suggested by the network structure. At every time point, the repertoire was dominated by expanded TRB clones first identified before ART initiation, although this dominance fluctuated and, in many PLHIV, declined after ART. Because pre-ART samples had limited cell numbers, unsorted PBMC were profiled rather than sorted CD4+ and CD8+ T cells. Inferences about post-ART repertoire changes were limited because no data were available on ART adherence, viral resistance or therapy changes.

Worth noting for this clone: Its antigen remains unidentified. There are no base qualities to consult, and no much larger clone falls within one base.

The specimen was unsorted PBMCs, collected 3.1 years after starting antiretroviral therapy. This receptor was taken from a woman aged 50 to 60 with HIV. Recombination joined TRBV10-3 with TRBJ1-3, with 7 bases matching TRBD1. The nucleotide sequence reads TGTGCCATCAGTGAAGCACTAACAGGGGTCTCTGGAAACACCATATATTTT. Its coded protein is CAISEALTGVSGNTIYF.